The following is a T cell receptor (beta chain) sequence with its context. Its antigen is as yet unknown. At one boundary the junction diverges from the germline segment, which might be a read error. The record originates from a study of tumor-infiltrating lymphocytes in primary liver carcinoma. Study-wide results and caveats: Tumors had a significantly higher top-250-clone fraction than blood (p = 0.039). About 7.5-25% of top clones, no more, were shared by all five regions. Tumor region pairs shared more overlap than did tumor-adjacent and tumor-blood pairs.

Without any cell sorting, roughly 20-32 mg of bulk tissue yielded co-extracted RNA and DNA. With a constant-region primer, TCR beta cDNA was made from roughly 500 ng of total RNA. The TCR beta library was amplified through three nested multiplex PCR rounds in a modified ARM-PCR procedure. TCRdb re-called the multiplex PCR reads with MiXCR, one entry per CDR3 protein. The data hold about 210,000 distinct CDR3 sequences, with 85% observed a single time. Material: tumor tissue from primary liver carcinoma. This sequence was found in a man aged 40-49 years with primary liver carcinoma and hepatitis B virus infection.

CDR3 DNA sequence: TGTGCTAGCAGTCAAGTCGTGGAGGAGACCCAGTACTTC. Translated: CASSQVVEETQYF. The rearrangement joins TRBV12-3 or TRBV12-4 to TRBJ2-5; no clear D gene. CDR3 length equals 13 residues.